The clone carrying this T cell receptor beta chain has a handful of counts. This sample is part of a study of T-cell reconstitution after alpha-beta-depleted transplantation in children. The germline CDR1 and CDR2 sequences are SGHTA and FQGNSA. V shed 8 bases and J 1 base; nucleotides not matched to a gene: 4. The CDR3 is made up of 13 amino acids. The TCRbeta library incorporated unique molecular identifiers. Using its own MiXCR run on the PCR reads, TCRdb lists one record per CDR3 protein. The sample lists about 540,000 distinct CDR3 sequences; over 25% were seen once. The chain uses TRBV7-2 and TRBJ1-1, with TRBD1 matching 7 bases. Sequenced material: PBMCs, taken before TCRalphabeta/CD19-depleted stem cell transplant. The sequence was obtained from a boy younger than two with Wiskott-Aldrich syndrome, due to receive a stem cell transplant. CDR3 region: CASRQGTNTEAFF. CDR3 in DNA: TGTGCCAGCCGACAGGGAACGAACACTGAAGCTTTCTTT.